One and the same sample provided the 30 T cell receptor beta chains below, sequenced in a study of metastatic and nonmetastatic thyroid tumors. TCRdb reanalyzed the PCR reads with MiXCR. The table has 23,000 or so clones, around 13% seen once; the top ten hold roughly a sixth. Patients underwent thyroid surgery, and none had received any treatment before it. The sample comprised blood. The source of these receptors is a female donor with papillary thyroid cancer or a benign thyroid nodule (not recorded which). Some clones in this sample may be carry-over from other donors' samples.

The sample holds many counts of this clone. The chain uses TRBV10-3 and TRBJ1-1, with D possibly matching TRBD1 (5 bases). With 7 bases removed from V and 4 bases from J, the gap between germline ends came to 19 bases. The CDR3 has 15 residues. Germline lookup yields CDR1 ENHRY and CDR2 SYGVKD. This chain's CDR3 is CAITPASGTVTEAFF. The CDR3 DNA sequence: TGTGCCATCACCCCAGCGTCAGGGACGGTCACTGAAGCTTTCTTT.

In its sample, this clone was seen once. The J gene is TRBJ1-5, the V gene TRBV30; the D is unclear. Trimming took 0 bases from V and 1 from J, leaving 10 bases between them. This CDR3 contains 15 residues. Germline loops: CDR1 GTSNPN, CDR2 SVGIG (reference sequence). The CDR3 reads CAWSVPTTSNQPQHF. In DNA form, the CDR3 reads TGTGCCTGGAGTGTACCGACAACCAGCAATCAGCCCCAGCATTTT.

Remarks on this clone: The junction and the germline gene differ at one end; a read error may be behind it. The genes are TRBV6-1 and TRBJ2-3; D not certain. CDR1 and CDR2 (germline): MNHNS, SASEGT. This CDR3 contains 13 residues. The CDR3 DNA reads as TGTGCTAGCACCTGGGCAGGCACAGATACGCAGTATTTT. Translated, it gives CASTWAGTDTQYF.

This clone showed up just a few times. The chain uses TRBV12-3 or TRBV12-4 and TRBJ1-1; D is uncertain. CDR3 length: 11 amino acids. V was trimmed by 3 bases and J by 5 bases, leaving 4 bases between them. The CDR3: CASSFGTEAFF. The CDR3 DNA reads TGTGCCAGCAGTTTTGGGACTGAAGCTTTCTTT.

Many counts were recorded for this clone. The CDR3 DNA follows: TGTGCCAGCAGTTATACCGGGACAGGGGTGTATTCCTACGAGCAGTACTTC. This gives the protein CASSYTGTGVYSYEQYF. This chain connects TRBV6-5 to TRBJ2-7; TRBD1 matches at 10 bases. After removal of 3 bases from V and 1 base from J, the junction contained 9 bases not matched to a gene. The CDR3 spans 17 residues. Germline CDR1 reads MNHEY; CDR2 reads SVGAGI.

The V call is TRBV7-9, the J call TRBJ2-5; D is perhaps TRBD1 (6 bases). The J call may not be correct, given that the DNA end is closer to TRBJ2-4. The CDR3 consists of 14 residues. CDR1 SEHNR and CDR2 FQNEAQ come from the germline V gene (reference sequence). The CDR3 reads CASSFGQIGNIQYF. The CDR3 DNA reads TGTGCCAGCAGCTTTGGACAGATCGGAAACATTCAGTACTTC.

This clone was seen at least ten times. This chain links TRBV6-1 with TRBJ1-6; D gene uncertain. The V end lost 6 bases, the J end lost 0 bases, and 9 bases lay between the germline ends. Germline assignment: CDR1 MNHNS and CDR2 SASEGT. The CDR3 covers 15 residues. Here the CDR3 reads CASRQLSSYNSPLHF. CDR3 bases: TGTGCCAGCAGGCAACTCAGCTCCTATAATTCACCCCTCCACTTT.

V and J are TRBV11-2 and TRBJ2-1; 13 bases align to TRBD2. The length of the CDR3 is 16 residues. In germline, CDR1 is SGHAT, CDR2 FQNNGV. CDR3 residues: CGFSYSGLAGITSQFF. The DNA for the CDR3 is TGTGGGTTCAGCTACTCGGGACTAGCGGGAATCACGTCGCAGTTCTTC.

This clone was observed many times. Other DNA sequences in this sample translate to the same CDR3. The chain is built from TRBV20-1 and TRBJ2-3; D uncertain. The CDR3 is 13 amino acids. Trimming stripped 6 bases from V and 5 bases from J, with 15 bases between. Germline CDR1 DFQATT, CDR2 SNEGSKA (reference sequence). The CDR3 DNA reads as TGCAGTGCCTCCACTCTAGATGGAGATACGCAGTATTTT. Amino acids: CSASTLDGDTQYF.

This clone was detected many times. The chain employs TRBV24-1 and TRBJ2-6, with a weak D call TRBD1 (6 bases). V was cut by 5 bases and J by 1 base, with 8 bases left in between. Germline lookup yields CDR1 KGHDR and CDR2 SFDVKD. The CDR3 is 15 amino acids. The CDR3 loop is CATSGGGSGANVLTF. The CDR3 DNA is TGTGCCACCAGTGGAGGGGGTTCTGGGGCCAACGTCCTGACTTTC.

The table lists this clone with many counts. This sequence joins TRBV20-1 and TRBJ1-6; D is ambiguous. Germline assignment: CDR1 DFQATT and CDR2 SNEGSKA (reference sequence). Trimming removed 3 bases from V and 5 bases from J, with 11 bases in between. CDR3 size: 14 residues. The CDR3 loop reads CSASEGRNNSPLHF. CDR3 DNA sequence: TGCAGTGCTAGTGAAGGACGGAATAATTCACCCCTCCACTTT.

This clone showed up many times. V usage is TRBV19 and J usage is TRBJ1-5; 7 bases agree with TRBD1. Germline CDR1 and CDR2: LNHDA and SQIVND (reference sequence). The CDR3 contains 15 residues. V was clipped by 4 bases and J by 4 bases; unmatched bases: 7. CDR3 protein: CASSKLGGQNQPQHF. Written as DNA, the CDR3 is TGTGCCAGTAGTAAACTTGGGGGACAGAATCAGCCCCAGCATTTT.

This clone was detected ten times or more. The CDR3 loop reads CAWKSKGAKNIQYF. The CDR3 DNA reads as TGTGCCTGGAAGTCGAAGGGCGCCAAAAACATTCAGTACTTC. The chain uses TRBV30 and TRBJ2-4; D not certain. This CDR3 is 14 amino acids long. Trimming shortened V by 4 bases and J by 1 base, and 11 bases separated the two germline ends. CDR1 GTSNPN and CDR2 SVGIG come from the germline V gene (reference sequence).

The sample holds many counts of this clone. This chain joins TRBV27 and TRBJ1-5; D is possibly TRBD1 (6 bases). Germline V CDR1 and CDR2: MNHEY, SMNVEV (reference sequence). The CDR3 is 17 amino acids. Trimming took off 6 bases at V and 8 bases at J, with 26 bases between the two ends. The CDR3 sequence is CASSRSPDSRVLKPQHF. DNA of the CDR3: TGTGCCAGCAGCCGATCACCGGACAGTCGGGTGCTGAAGCCCCAGCATTTT.

Details on this clone: Compared with germline, one end of the junction differs, possibly owing to a read error. The rearrangement uses TRBV7-8 and TRBJ2-1; TRBD2 matches at 12 bases. The V gene's germline CDR1 is SGHVS and CDR2 FQNEAQ. The CDR3 is 15 amino acids. The CDR3 here is CASSQLAGGLNEHFF. The CDR3 bases are TGTGCCAGCAGCCAACTAGCGGGAGGCCTCAATGAGCATTTCTTC.

This clone was observed at least ten times. V gene TRBV11-2 combines with J gene TRBJ2-1; D is perhaps TRBD2 (6 bases). The germline V and J ends were trimmed by 0 bases and 7 bases, with 16 bases remaining between them. The CDR3 runs 16 residues. Germline CDR1 reads SGHAT; CDR2 reads FQNNGV. The CDR3 sequence is CASSLEGMSGRNEQFF. For the CDR3, the DNA is TGTGCCAGCAGCTTAGAGGGGATGAGCGGGCGTAATGAGCAGTTCTTC. Together with reference TRBV11-2 and TRBJ2-1, the CDR3 gives the full variable domain: EAGVAQSPRYKIIEKRQSVAFWCNPISGHATLYWYQQILGQGPKLLIQFQNNGVVDDSQLPKDRFSAERLKGVDSTLKIQPAKLEDSAVYLCASSLEGMSGRNEQFFGPGTRLTVL.

This clone came up many times. This chain uses TRBV30 with TRBJ1-5; weak D call: TRBD1 (5 bases). The CDR3 is 16 amino acids. CDR1 and CDR2 (germline): GTSNPN, SVGIG (reference sequence). Trimming left V 0 bases short and J 2 bases short, with 14 bases between. The CDR3 bases are TGTGCCTGGAGTGTAATCGGGGCCTTCGGCAATCAGCCCCAGCATTTT. It specifies CAWSVIGAFGNQPQHF.

In this sample, this clone is medium-sized. The V call is TRBV20-1, the J call TRBJ1-2; 10 bases match TRBD1. Germline CDR1 is DFQATT and CDR2 is SNEGSKA (reference sequence). V dropped 0 bases and J dropped 0; count of bases not matched to a gene: 10. The CDR3 consists of 18 residues. The chain's CDR3 is CSARDPKDRGPTNYGYTF. The CDR3 nucleotides are TGCAGTGCTAGAGATCCTAAAGACAGGGGGCCTACTAACTATGGCTACACCTTC.

A few counts support this clone. This rearrangement joins TRBV6-1 to TRBJ1-2, with D unresolved. The ends were cut back, 4 bases at V and 13 bases at J, with 19 bases in the middle. The CDR3 sequence is 13 residues long. Germline V gives CDR1 MNHNS, CDR2 SASEGT. The CDR3 loop reads CASSGQRVAGCTF. The CDR3 region has the DNA TGTGCCAGCAGTGGCCAAAGGGTTGCTGGATGCACCTTC.

The table lists this clone with a few counts. The gene calls are TRBV11-2 and TRBJ1-2, with D perhaps TRBD1 (6 bases). The CDR3 consists of 13 residues. V was pared by 5 bases and J by 4 bases, with 11 bases between. Germline CDR1 reads SGHAT; CDR2 reads FQNNGV. The CDR3 DNA sequence: TGTGCCAGCAGCGCGGACAGCATCTATGGCTACACCTTC. It yields the protein CASSADSIYGYTF.

The J gene is TRBJ1-5, the V gene TRBV29-1; a weak D match, TRBD1 (5 bases). This CDR3 region has 14 residues. Looked up from germline, CDR1 is SQVTM and CDR2 is ANQGSEA. V lost 2 bases and J lost 7, with 15 bases in between. CDR3: CSVELAGRGQPQHF. In DNA, the CDR3 is TGCAGCGTTGAATTGGCAGGGAGAGGCCAGCCCCAGCATTTT.

This clone was counted a single time. The chain couples TRBV20-1 to TRBJ1-5; D gene unclear. V was cut by 6 bases and J by 5 bases, with 23 bases left in between. Germline V gene lookup returns CDR1 DFQATT and CDR2 SNEGSKA (reference sequence). This CDR3 has 16 residues. The CDR3 is CSAPAQVALLDQPQHF. CDR3 coding DNA: TGCAGTGCCCCGGCCCAGGTTGCCTTACTCGATCAGCCCCAGCATTTT.

This clone was seen a handful of times. The chain employs TRBV6-1 and TRBJ2-3; 15 bases are shared with TRBD2. With 7 bases clipped from V and 5 bases from J, the junction kept 7 bases outside the gene matches. Germline CDR1 MNHNS, CDR2 SASEGT. This CDR3 spans 16 amino acids. The CDR3: CASNFPGLAGGDTQYF. For the CDR3, the DNA is TGTGCCAGCAATTTCCCGGGACTAGCGGGAGGAGATACGCAGTATTTT.

This clone showed up many times. The chain combines TRBV19 with TRBJ2-1, with D perhaps TRBD2 (6 bases). From germline, CDR1 is LNHDA and CDR2 SQIVND (reference sequence). Trimming removed 6 bases at V and 4 bases at J, with 22 bases between. The CDR3 extends over 17 amino acids. For the CDR3, the DNA is TGTGCCAGTAGCTCCACCCCGACTAGTCTGGTTTACAATGAGCAGTTCTTC. As protein: CASSSTPTSLVYNEQFF.

This clone was seen many times. The rearrangement links TRBV12-5 to TRBJ2-5; D might be TRBD2 (5 bases). Germline V gene lookup returns CDR1 LGHNT and CDR2 FRNRAP. V lost 5 bases, J lost 7 bases, and 14 bases lay in between. This CDR3 has 13 residues. For the CDR3, the DNA is TGTGCTAGTGGTGAAACTCCCGAGGGGACCCAGTACTTC. Translation: CASGETPEGTQYF.

This clone was detected ten times or more. V is TRBV24-1 and J is TRBJ2-1; weak D call: TRBD2 (5 bases). This CDR3 is built from 13 residues. V lost 10 bases to trimming and J lost 4 bases, with 13 bases between them. Per the germline V gene, CDR1 is KGHDR and CDR2 is SFDVKD. DNA for the CDR3: TGTGCCACTGCCCAATGGGAGTACAATGAGCAGTTCTTC. This encodes CATAQWEYNEQFF.

A remark on this clone: At one end the junction does not follow the germline gene, possibly because of a read error. This chain links TRBV6-2 or TRBV6-3 with TRBJ2-1, with D possibly matching TRBD2 (5 bases). The CDR3 is 16 residues long. Germline values: CDR1 MNHEY, CDR2 SVGEGT. CDR3 bases: TGTGCCAGCAATGGATGGACTCTTAGCTCCTACAATGAGAAGTTCTTC. It translates to CASNGWTLSSYNEKFF.

This clone was detected ten times or more. The chain joins TRBV18 to TRBJ1-1, with 12 bases identical to TRBD1. The junction had 10 bases not matched to a gene; V was cut back by 6 bases and J by 5 bases. CDR3 size: 16 residues. CDR1 and CDR2 (germline): KGHSH, LQKENI. CDR3 in amino acids: CASSQGTGGAGTEAFF. The DNA for the CDR3 is TGTGCCAGCTCCCAGGGGACAGGGGGCGCGGGGACTGAAGCTTTCTTT.

This clone was seen many times. V is TRBV7-2 and J is TRBJ2-7; D uncertain. The CDR3 sequence is 15 residues long. Germline loops: CDR1 SGHTA, CDR2 FQGNSA. Trimming stripped 5 bases from V and 2 bases from J, with 16 bases between. Here the CDR3 reads CASSQAYMKTYEQYF. CDR3 nucleotide sequence: TGTGCCAGCAGCCAGGCGTATATGAAGACCTACGAGCAGTACTTC.

This clone was seen at least ten times. The V and J genes are TRBV14 and TRBJ2-1, with 7 bases identical to TRBD2. Germline assignment: CDR1 SGHDN and CDR2 FVKESK. J was trimmed by 1 base and V by 5 bases; bases with no gene match: 11. The length of the CDR3 is 17 residues. The CDR3 is CASSKWLGGLSYNEQFF. The CDR3 coding sequence is TGTGCCAGCAGCAAATGGTTGGGAGGGCTTTCCTACAATGAGCAGTTCTTC.